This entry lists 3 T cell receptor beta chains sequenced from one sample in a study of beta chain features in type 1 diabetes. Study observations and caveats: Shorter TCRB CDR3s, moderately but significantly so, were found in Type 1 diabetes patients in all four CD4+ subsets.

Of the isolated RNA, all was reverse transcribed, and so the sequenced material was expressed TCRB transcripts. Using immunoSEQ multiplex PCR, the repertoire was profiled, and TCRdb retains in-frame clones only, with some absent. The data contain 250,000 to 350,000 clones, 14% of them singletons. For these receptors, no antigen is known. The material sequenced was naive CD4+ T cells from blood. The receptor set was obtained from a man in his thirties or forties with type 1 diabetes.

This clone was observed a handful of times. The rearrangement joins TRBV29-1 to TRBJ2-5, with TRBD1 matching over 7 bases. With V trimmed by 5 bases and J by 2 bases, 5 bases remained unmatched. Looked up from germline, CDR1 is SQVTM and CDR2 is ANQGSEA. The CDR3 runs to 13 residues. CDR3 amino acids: CSVLRDRQETQYF. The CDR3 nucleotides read TGCAGCGTTCTCCGGGACAGACAAGAGACCCAGTACTTC.

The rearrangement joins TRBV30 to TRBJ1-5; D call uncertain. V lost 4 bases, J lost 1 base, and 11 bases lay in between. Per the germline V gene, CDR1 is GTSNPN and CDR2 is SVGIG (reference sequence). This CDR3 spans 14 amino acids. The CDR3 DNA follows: TGTGCCTGGAATCAGGAGGGAAGCAATCAGCCCCAGCATTTT. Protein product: CAWNQEGSNQPQHF. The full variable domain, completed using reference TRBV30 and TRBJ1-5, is SQTIHQWPATLVQPVGSPLSLECTVEGTSNPNLYWYRQAAGRGLQLLFYSVGIGQISSEVPQNLSASRPQDRQFILSSKKLLLSDSGFYLCAWNQEGSNQPQHFGDGTRLSIL.

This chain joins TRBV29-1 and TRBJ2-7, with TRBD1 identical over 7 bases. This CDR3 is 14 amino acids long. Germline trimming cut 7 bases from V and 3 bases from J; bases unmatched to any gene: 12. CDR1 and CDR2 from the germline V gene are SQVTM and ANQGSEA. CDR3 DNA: TGCAGCGCTGCTAACCCGGGACAGATCTACGAGCAGTACTTC. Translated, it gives CSAANPGQIYEQYF.